Presented here are 3 T cell receptor beta chains from one specimen sequenced in a study of blood T cell repertoires in COVID-19. TCRdb's table, derived via immunoSEQ multiplex PCR, lists solely in-frame clones and lacks some. The top ten hold roughly 8.7% of the sample, which has 150,000 to 200,000 clones, around 85% seen once. Material for sequencing was peripheral blood. The receptor set was obtained from a man aged 50 or older with active or convalescent COVID-19.

The gene calls are TRBV14 and TRBJ1-1, with D perhaps matching TRBD1 (5 bases). Looked up from germline, CDR1 is SGHDN and CDR2 is FVKESK. This CDR3 has 13 residues. V was clipped by 4 bases and J by 1 base, with 7 bases between them. DNA for the CDR3: TGTGCCAGCAGCCGGGGCCAGAACACTGAAGCTTTCTTT. Translated: CASSRGQNTEAFF.

The gene calls are TRBV7-3 and TRBJ2-2, with D possibly matching TRBD1 (7 bases). The CDR3 has 17 amino acids. Germline CDR1 and CDR2: SGHTA and FQGTGA. V shed 5 bases and J shed 2 bases, with 18 bases lying between them. In nucleotides, the CDR3 is TGTGCCAGCAGCCAGGGGGGCCCATCGATAAACACCGGGGAGCTGTTTTTT. This translates into CASSQGGPSINTGELFF.

The rearrangement joins TRBV28 to TRBJ1-5; 8 positions agree with TRBD1. J gave up 5 bases and V 5 bases, and 2 bases lay outside the gene matches. This CDR3 spans 13 amino acids. Germline V gives CDR1 MDHEN, CDR2 SYDVKM. The CDR3 nucleotides read TGTGCCAGCAGTCAGGGGGCCTATCAGCCCCAGCATTTT. It codes for CASSQGAYQPQHF.